This TCR beta chain was found in a study of CD8+ T cells in alopecia areata. Whole-study results and caveats: Normal scalp showed lower clonality than lesional scalp, especially alopecia totalis/universalis.

Comments on this clone: The antigen remains unidentified.

Peripheral blood and lesional scalp punch biopsies were taken from alopecia areata patients. RNA was extracted and reverse transcribed into cDNA as the sequencing template. Sequenced by immunoSEQ multiplex PCR; TCRdb stores in-frame clones only, minus some. The sample lists 9,500 to 15,000 clones, more than 45% seen once, with 11% to 15% in the top ten. Trimming shortened V by 4 bases and J by 2 bases, and 15 bases separated the two germline ends. CDR3 length: 16 amino acids. Looked up from germline, CDR1 is SGHAT and CDR2 is FQNNGV. The sample was skin. The TCR comes from a human donor with alopecia areata. The chain uses TRBV11-2 and TRBJ1-3; tentatively, D is TRBD1 (5 bases). DNA for the CDR3: TGTGCCAGCAGCTCCAGGGCTCCAGGGCCTGGAAACACCATATATTTT. Its translation is CASSSRAPGPGNTIYF. The full variable domain, with the rest looked up from reference TRBV11-2 and TRBJ1-3, is EAGVAQSPRYKIIEKRQSVAFWCNPISGHATLYWYQQILGQGPKLLIQFQNNGVVDDSQLPKDRFSAERLKGVDSTLKIQPAKLEDSAVYLCASSSRAPGPGNTIYFGEGSWLTVV.